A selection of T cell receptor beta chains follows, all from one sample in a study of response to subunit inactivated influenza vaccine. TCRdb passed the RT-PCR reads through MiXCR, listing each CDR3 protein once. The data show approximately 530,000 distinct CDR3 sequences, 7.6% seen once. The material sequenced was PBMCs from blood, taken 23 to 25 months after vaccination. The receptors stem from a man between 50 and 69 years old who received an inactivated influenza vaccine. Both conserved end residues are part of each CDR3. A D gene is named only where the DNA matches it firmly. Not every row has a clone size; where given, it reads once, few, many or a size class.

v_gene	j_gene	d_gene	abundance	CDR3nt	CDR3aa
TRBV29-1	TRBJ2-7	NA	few	TGCAGCGTCAAGTACAGGGCCTACGAGCAGTACTTC	CSVKYRAYEQYF
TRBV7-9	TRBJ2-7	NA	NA	TGTGCCAGCAGCTTAAGTGGGCACGAGCAGTACTTC	CASSLSGHEQYF
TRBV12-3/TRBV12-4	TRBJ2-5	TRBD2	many	TGTGCCAGCAGTTTCTGGCTAGCGGGAGCAGAGACCCAGTACTTC	CASSFWLAGAETQYF
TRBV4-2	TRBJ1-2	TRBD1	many	TGTGCCAGCAGCCAAGTTTTTCAGGGACAGGGGGACTATGGCTACACCTTC	CASSQVFQGQGDYGYTF
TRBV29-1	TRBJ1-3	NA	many	TGCAGCGTTGAAGGACAGGGAAACACCATATATTTT	CSVEGQGNTIYF
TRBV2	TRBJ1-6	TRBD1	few	TGTGCCAGCGGGACAGACTATAATTCACCCCTCCACTTT	CASGTDYNSPLHF
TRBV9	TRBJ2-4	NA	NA	TGTGCCAGCAGCGTAGACGGCGGGAACATTCAGTACTTC	CASSVDGGNIQYF
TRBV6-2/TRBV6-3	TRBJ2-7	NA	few	TGTGCCAGCAGCCTTGGGTCGACCTTAGTATACGAGCAGTACTTC	CASSLGSTLVYEQYF
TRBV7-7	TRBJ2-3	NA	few	TGTGTTCGACGGCGAGGGGCGGGGGATACGCAGTATTTT	CVRRRGAGDTQYF
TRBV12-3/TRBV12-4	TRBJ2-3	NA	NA	TGTGCCAGCAGTTTCTTTTTAGCAGTTACTAGCACAGATACGCAGTATTTT	CASSFFLAVTSTDTQYF
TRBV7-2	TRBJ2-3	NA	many	TGTGCCAGCAGCTTGGGGCCGCTGAGCACAGATACGCAGTATTTT	CASSLGPLSTDTQYF
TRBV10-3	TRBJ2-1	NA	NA	TGTGCCATCAGCCTCGGGGGAGGAAATGAGCAGTTCTTC	CAISLGGGNEQFF
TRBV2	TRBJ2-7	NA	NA	TGTGCCAGCAGTGACTGGGACAACTCCTACGAGCAGTACTTC	CASSDWDNSYEQYF
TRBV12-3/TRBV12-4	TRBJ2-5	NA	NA	TGTGCCAGCAGTCCTACAGCAATAGGGACCCAGTACTTC	CASSPTAIGTQYF
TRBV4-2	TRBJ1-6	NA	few	TGTGCCAGCAGCCCACAGGTACCCTCCTATAATTCACCCCTCCACTTT	CASSPQVPSYNSPLHF
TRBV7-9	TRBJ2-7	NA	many	TGTGCCAGCAGCCCCCAGGGGGGCTACGAGCAGTACTTC	CASSPQGGYEQYF
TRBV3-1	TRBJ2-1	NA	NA	TGTGCCAGCAGCCGCAATTCGGGCTCCTACAATGAGCAGTTCTTC	CASSRNSGSYNEQFF
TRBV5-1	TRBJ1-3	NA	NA	TGCGCCAGCAGCGGGGACTACTCTGGAAACACCATATATTTT	CASSGDYSGNTIYF
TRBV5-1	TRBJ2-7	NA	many	TGCGCCAGCAGCTTGAAAGACAGTACCTTTTCCTACGAGCAGTACTTC	CASSLKDSTFSYEQYF
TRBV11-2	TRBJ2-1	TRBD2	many	TGTGCCAGCAGCTTAATTGCGGGGGGGCCCTTGGATGAGCAGTTCTTC	CASSLIAGGPLDEQFF
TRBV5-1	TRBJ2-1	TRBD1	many	TGTGCCAGCAGCTTGACAGGGGCGTCCTACAATGAGCAGTTCTTC	CASSLTGASYNEQFF
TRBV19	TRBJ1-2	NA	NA	TGTGCCAGTACCATAGGGAACAGCCTCTATGGCTACACCTTC	CASTIGNSLYGYTF
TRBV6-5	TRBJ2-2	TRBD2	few	TGTGCCAGCAGTTACGACCAGGGTTGGGGGGGCGGGGAGCTGTTTTTT	CASSYDQGWGGGELFF
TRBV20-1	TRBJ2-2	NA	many	TGCAGTGCTAGTGCCAGCGAAGCCGGGGAGCTGTTTTTT	CSASASEAGELFF
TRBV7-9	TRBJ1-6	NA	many	TGTGCCAGCAGCTTAGTCCCCGATTCACCCCTCCACTTT	CASSLVPDSPLHF
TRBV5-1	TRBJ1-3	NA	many	TGCGCCAGCAGCCTCGGGACACCTCAGAAAAACACCATATATTTT	CASSLGTPQKNTIYF
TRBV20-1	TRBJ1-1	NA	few	TGCAGTGCTCAGAAACAGGGTAACACTGAAGCTTTCTTT	CSAQKQGNTEAFF
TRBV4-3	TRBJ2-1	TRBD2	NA	TGCGCCAGCAGCCAAGGGCGGACTAGCGGGAGTCCGGGGTACAATGAGCAGTTCTTC	CASSQGRTSGSPGYNEQFF
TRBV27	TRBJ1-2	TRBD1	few	TGTGCCAGCAGCGTAAGGGCAGGGGGCGGCTATGGCTACACCTTC	CASSVRAGGGYGYTF
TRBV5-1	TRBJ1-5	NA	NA	TGCGCCAGCTACGGGGTTGGGCCCCAGCATTTT	CASYGVGPQHF
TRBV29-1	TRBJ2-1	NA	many	TGCAGCGTTGCTGGGACTTCAAATGAGCAGTTCTTC	CSVAGTSNEQFF
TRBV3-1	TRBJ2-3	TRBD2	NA	TGTGCCAGCAGGACTAGCGGGGGGGCCTTGACAGATACGCAGTATTTT	CASRTSGGALTDTQYF
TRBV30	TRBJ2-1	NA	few	TGTGCCTGGAGGTTGGCGGGTAATGAGCAGTTCTTC	CAWRLAGNEQFF
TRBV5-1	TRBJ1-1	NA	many	TGCGCCAGCAAAGGGGGGATGAACACTGAAGCTTTCTTT	CASKGGMNTEAFF
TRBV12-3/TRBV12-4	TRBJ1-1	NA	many	TGTGCCAGCAGGCCCTGGCTGGGGGGAGGGGCTGAAGCTTTCTTT	CASRPWLGGGAEAFF
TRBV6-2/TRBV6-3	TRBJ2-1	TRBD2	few	TGTGCCAGCACCTTGGGACTAGCACATTACAATGAGCAGTTCTTC	CASTLGLAHYNEQFF
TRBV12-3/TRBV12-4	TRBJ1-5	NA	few	TGTGCCAGCAGCGCAGGGCGAAATCAGCCCCAGCATTTT	CASSAGRNQPQHF
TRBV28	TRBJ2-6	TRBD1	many	TGTGCCAGCATCGGGACAGGGGTACTCGGGGCCAACGTCCTGACTTTC	CASIGTGVLGANVLTF
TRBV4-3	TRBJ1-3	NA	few	TGCGCCAGCAGCCAAGATCTATTGGGACAAAACACCATATATTTT	CASSQDLLGQNTIYF
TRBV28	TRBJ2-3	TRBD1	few	TGTGCCAGCAGTTTCCCCGGACAGGGCGCAGATACGCAGTATTTT	CASSFPGQGADTQYF
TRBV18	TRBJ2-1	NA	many	TGTGCCAGCTCACCACGGGGGAACTACAATGAGCAGTTCTTC	CASSPRGNYNEQFF
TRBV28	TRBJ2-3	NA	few	TGTGCCAGCAGTTCATCCACAGGGACATTCAGCACAGATACGCAGTATTTT	CASSSSTGTFSTDTQYF
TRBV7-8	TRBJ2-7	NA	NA	TGTGCCAGCAGCGCCCCATGGGGGGGGGCGTCCTACGAGCAGTACTTC	CASSAPWGGASYEQYF
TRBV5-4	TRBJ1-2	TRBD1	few	TGTGCCAGCAGCTTTCAGGGGGCGCAGGGAGGCTATGGCTACACCTTC	CASSFQGAQGGYGYTF
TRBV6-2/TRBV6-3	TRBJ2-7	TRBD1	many	TGTGCCAGCAGTTATCTCTGGACAGGGGAATACGAGCAGTACTTC	CASSYLWTGEYEQYF
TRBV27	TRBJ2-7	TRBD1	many	TGTGCCAGCAGCCTTACAGGGGACTACGAGCAGTACTTC	CASSLTGDYEQYF
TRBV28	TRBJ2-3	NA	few	TGTGCCAGCAAAAAACAGGTGGATACGCAGTATTTT	CASKKQVDTQYF
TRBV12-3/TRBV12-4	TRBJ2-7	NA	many	TGTGCCAGCAGTTTGAGGGGGATCAGTTTCGAGCAGTACTTC	CASSLRGISFEQYF
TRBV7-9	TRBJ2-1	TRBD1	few	TGTGCCAGCAGAAGGGACAGGAGCTCCTACAATGAGCAGTTCTTC	CASRRDRSSYNEQFF
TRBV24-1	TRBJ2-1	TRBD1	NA	TGTGCCACCAGTGATCGACAGGGAAGGGGATTGAATGAGCAGTTCTTC	CATSDRQGRGLNEQFF
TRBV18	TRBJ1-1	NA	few	TGTGCCAGCTCACCCGACACAGCAAACACTGAAGCTTTCTTT	CASSPDTANTEAFF